Shown below are 3 T cell receptor beta chains from a single sample sequenced in a study of CD8 T cells in Susac syndrome. When the RNA was reverse transcribed, random hexamers were used with an input of roughly 0.45 to 1 ug. TCRdb independently ran MiXCR on the immunoSEQ multiplex PCR reads; one entry per CDR3 protein. In the table there are 250,000 to 350,000 distinct CDR3 sequences, 85% of which are singletons. The sample was CD8+ T cells from PBMCs. The receptors come from a human donor with multiple sclerosis.

V is TRBV27 and J is TRBJ2-7, with D possibly matching TRBD1 (5 bases). CDR1 and CDR2 from the germline V gene are MNHEY and SMNVEV (reference sequence). V was pared by 10 bases and J by 9 bases, with 7 bases between. The CDR3 runs to 8 residues. This CDR3 is CATQGQYF. CDR3 sequence (DNA): TGTGCCACCCAGGGGCAGTACTTC.

J is TRBJ2-3 and V is TRBV28, with 10 bases aligning to TRBD2. This CDR3 is built from 16 residues. V lost 2 bases and J lost 3; bases outside the gene matches: 5. From germline, CDR1 is MDHEN and CDR2 SYDVKM. The CDR3 sequence is CASSLPTSGNTDTQYF. CDR3 sequence (DNA): TGTGCCAGCAGTTTACCCACTAGCGGGAATACAGATACGCAGTATTTT. The entire variable domain, with the rest obtained from reference TRBV28 and TRBJ2-3, is as follows: DVKVTQSSRYLVKRTGEKVFLECVQDMDHENMFWYRQDPGLGLRLIYFSYDVKMKEKGDIPEGYSVSREKKERFSLILESASTNQTSMYLCASSLPTSGNTDTQYFGPGTRLTVL.

This clonotype was detected once. This sequence joins TRBV5-5 and TRBJ2-7; 10 bases map to TRBD1. This CDR3 spans 16 amino acids. CDR1 is SGHKS, CDR2 YYEKEE, per germline (reference sequence). V was pared by 1 base and J by 1 base, with 5 bases of the junction left unmatched. CDR3 DNA sequence: TGTGCCAGCAGCTTGCGGGGGACAGGGGTTTCCTACGAGCAGTACTTC. Protein product: CASSLRGTGVSYEQYF.